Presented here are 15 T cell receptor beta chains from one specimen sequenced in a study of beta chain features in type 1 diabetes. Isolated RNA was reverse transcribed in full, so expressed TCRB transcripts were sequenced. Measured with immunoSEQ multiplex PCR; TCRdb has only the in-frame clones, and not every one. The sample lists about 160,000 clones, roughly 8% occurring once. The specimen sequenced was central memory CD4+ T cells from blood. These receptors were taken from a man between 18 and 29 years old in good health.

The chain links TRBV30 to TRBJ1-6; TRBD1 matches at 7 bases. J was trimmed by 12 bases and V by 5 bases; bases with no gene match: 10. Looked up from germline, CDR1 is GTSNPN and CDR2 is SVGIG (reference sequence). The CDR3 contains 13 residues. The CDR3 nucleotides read TGTGCCTGGGGAGATTCAGGGGGAGGACCCCTCCACTTT. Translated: CAWGDSGGGPLHF.

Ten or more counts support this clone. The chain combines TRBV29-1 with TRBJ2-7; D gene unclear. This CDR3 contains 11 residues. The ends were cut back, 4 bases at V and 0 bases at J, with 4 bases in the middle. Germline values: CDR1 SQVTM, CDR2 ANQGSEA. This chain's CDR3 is CSVGLSYEQYF. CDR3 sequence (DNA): TGCAGCGTTGGACTCTCCTACGAGCAGTACTTC.

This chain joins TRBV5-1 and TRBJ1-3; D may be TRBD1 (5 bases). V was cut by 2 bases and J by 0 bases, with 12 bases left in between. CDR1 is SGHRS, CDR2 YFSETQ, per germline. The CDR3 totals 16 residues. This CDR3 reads CASSLQAVSSGNTIYF. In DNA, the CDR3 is TGCGCCAGCAGCTTACAGGCTGTTAGCTCTGGAAACACCATATATTTT.

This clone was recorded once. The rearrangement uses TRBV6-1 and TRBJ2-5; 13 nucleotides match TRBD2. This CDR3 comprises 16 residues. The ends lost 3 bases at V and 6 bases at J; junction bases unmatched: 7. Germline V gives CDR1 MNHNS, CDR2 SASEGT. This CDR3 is CASSDPGLAGLQTQYF. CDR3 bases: TGTGCCAGCAGTGATCCGGGACTAGCGGGATTACAGACCCAGTACTTC.

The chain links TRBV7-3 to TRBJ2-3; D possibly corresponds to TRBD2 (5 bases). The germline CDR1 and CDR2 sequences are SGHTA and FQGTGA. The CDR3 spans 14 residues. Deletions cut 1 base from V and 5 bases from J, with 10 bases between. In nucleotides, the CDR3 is TGTGCCAGCAGCTTAAGGGGTCGGGAAGATACGCAGTATTTT. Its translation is CASSLRGREDTQYF.

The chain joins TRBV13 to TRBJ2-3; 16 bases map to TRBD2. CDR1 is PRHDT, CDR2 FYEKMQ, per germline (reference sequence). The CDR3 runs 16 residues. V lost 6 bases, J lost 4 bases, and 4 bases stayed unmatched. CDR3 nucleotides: TGTGCCAGCAGTGACGGGACTAGCGGGGGGGCAGATACGCAGTATTTT. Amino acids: CASSDGTSGGADTQYF.

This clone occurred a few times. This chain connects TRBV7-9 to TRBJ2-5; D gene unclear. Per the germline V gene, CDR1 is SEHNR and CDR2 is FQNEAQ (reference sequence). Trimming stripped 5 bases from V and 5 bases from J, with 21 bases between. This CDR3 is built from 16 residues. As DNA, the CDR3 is TGTGCCAGCAGCCATCCTCCAGACTGGAAGGTCGAGACCCAGTACTTC. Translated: CASSHPPDWKVETQYF. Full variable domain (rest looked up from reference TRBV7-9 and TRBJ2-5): DTGVSQNPRHKITKRGQNVTFRCDPISEHNRLYWYRQTLGQGPEFLTYFQNEAQLEKSRLLSDRFSAERPKGSFSTLEIQRTEQGDSAMYLCASSHPPDWKVETQYFGPGTRLLVL.

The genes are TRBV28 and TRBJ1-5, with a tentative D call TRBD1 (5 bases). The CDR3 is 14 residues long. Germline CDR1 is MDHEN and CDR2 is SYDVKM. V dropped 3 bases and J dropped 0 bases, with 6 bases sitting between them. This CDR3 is CASSLGRSNQPQHF. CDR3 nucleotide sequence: TGTGCCAGCAGTTTGGGGCGTAGCAATCAGCCCCAGCATTTT. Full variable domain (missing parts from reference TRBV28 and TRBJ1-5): DVKVTQSSRYLVKRTGEKVFLECVQDMDHENMFWYRQDPGLGLRLIYFSYDVKMKEKGDIPEGYSVSREKKERFSLILESASTNQTSMYLCASSLGRSNQPQHFGDGTRLSIL.

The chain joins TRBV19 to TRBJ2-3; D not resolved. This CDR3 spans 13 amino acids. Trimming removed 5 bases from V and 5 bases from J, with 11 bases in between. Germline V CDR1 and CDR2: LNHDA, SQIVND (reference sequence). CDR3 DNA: TGTGCCAGTAGTTCTCTTCCCGGAGATACGCAGTATTTT. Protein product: CASSSLPGDTQYF.

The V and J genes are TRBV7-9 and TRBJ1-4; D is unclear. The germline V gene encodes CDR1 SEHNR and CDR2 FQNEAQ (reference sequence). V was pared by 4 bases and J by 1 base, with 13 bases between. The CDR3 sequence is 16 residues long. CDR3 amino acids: CASSSPSIGTNEKLFF. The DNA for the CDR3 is TGTGCCAGCAGCTCCCCGAGCATTGGAACTAATGAAAAACTGTTTTTT.

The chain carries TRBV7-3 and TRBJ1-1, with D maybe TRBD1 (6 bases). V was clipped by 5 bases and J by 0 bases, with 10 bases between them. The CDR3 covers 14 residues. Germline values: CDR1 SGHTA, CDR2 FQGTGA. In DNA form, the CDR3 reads TGTGCCAGCAGCGTGGACAGTCTGAACACTGAAGCTTTCTTT. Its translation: CASSVDSLNTEAFF.

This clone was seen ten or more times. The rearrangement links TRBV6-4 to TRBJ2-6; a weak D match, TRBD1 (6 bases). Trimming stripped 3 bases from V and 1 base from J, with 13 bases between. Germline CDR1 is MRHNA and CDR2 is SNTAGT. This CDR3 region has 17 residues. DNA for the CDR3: TGTGCCAGCAGTGAACAGGGCCTTACTTCTGGGGCCAACGTCCTGACTTTC. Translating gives CASSEQGLTSGANVLTF.

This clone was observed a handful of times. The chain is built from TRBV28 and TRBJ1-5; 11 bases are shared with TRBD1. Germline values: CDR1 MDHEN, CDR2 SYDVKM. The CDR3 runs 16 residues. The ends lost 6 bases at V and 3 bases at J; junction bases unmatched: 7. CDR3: CASRPRTGGNNQPQHF. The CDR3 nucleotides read TGTGCCAGCAGACCTCGGACAGGGGGCAACAATCAGCCCCAGCATTTT.

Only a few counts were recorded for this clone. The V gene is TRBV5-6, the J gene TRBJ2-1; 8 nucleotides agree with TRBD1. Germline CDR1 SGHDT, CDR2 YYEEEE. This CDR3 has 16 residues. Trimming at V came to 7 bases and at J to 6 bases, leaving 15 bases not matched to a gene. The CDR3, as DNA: TGTGCCAGCCTGGCAGGGGGCGTTTTTCGGACCAATGAGCAGTTCTTC. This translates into CASLAGGVFRTNEQFF.

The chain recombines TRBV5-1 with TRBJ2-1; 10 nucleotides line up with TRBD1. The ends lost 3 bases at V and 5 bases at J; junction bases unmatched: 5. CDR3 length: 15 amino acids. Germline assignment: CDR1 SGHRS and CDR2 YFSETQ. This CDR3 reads CASSSLGTGDNEQFF. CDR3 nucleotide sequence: TGCGCCAGCAGCTCCCTCGGGACAGGGGACAATGAGCAGTTCTTC. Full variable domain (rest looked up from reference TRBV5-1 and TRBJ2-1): KAGVTQTPRYLIKTRGQQVTLSCSPISGHRSVSWYQQTPGQGLQFLFEYFSETQRNKGNFPGRFSGRQFSNSRSEMNVSTLELGDSALYLCASSSLGTGDNEQFFGPGTRLTVL.